One sample yielded the 28 T cell receptor beta chains listed below, sequenced in a study of tumor and adjacent non-tumor tissue in lung cancer. The template was RNA from unsorted bulk tissue. This non-tumor lung sample came from over 3 cm beyond the tumor edge. A modified ARM-PCR protocol with three rounds of nested PCR amplified TCRbeta. TCRdb re-called the multiplex PCR reads with MiXCR, one entry per CDR3 protein. The table lists some 68,000 distinct CDR3 sequences, around 76% of them singletons. The material sequenced was distant non-tumor lung tissue. Receptor source: a man aged 55 to 70 with non-small cell lung cancer.

About this clonotype: One end of the junction fails to match germline, which may point to a read error. The rearrangement joins TRBV14 to TRBJ2-1; 9 nucleotides line up with TRBD2. The CDR3 has 14 residues. Germline V gene lookup returns CDR1 SGHDN and CDR2 FVKESK. CDR3 residues: CASRQWTSADEQIF. CDR3 DNA: TGTGCCAGCAGACAGTGGACTAGCGCAGATGAGCAGATCTTC.

Note on this clonotype: One end of the junction does not line up with germline, which may come from a read error. This chain uses TRBV2 with TRBJ2-6; no firm D call. Per the germline V gene, CDR1 is SNHLY and CDR2 is FYNNEI. This CDR3 is 14 amino acids long. Here the CDR3 reads CVSYLGLGANVLTF. In nucleotides, the CDR3 is TGTGTCAGCTACCTGGGTTTAGGGGCCAACGTCCTGACTTTC.

Ten or more counts support this clonotype. The V call is TRBV5-4, the J call TRBJ1-2; no reliable D call. The V end lost 5 bases, the J end lost 3 bases, and 11 bases lay between the germline ends. From germline, CDR1 is SGHNT and CDR2 YYREEE (reference sequence). CDR3 size: 13 residues. DNA for the CDR3: TGTGCCAGCAGTTTTGATAGAGACTATGGCTACACCTTC. It is translated as CASSFDRDYGYTF.

Concerning this clonotype: Compared with germline, one end of the junction differs, possibly owing to a read error. This chain links TRBV20-1 with TRBJ2-1; D uncertain. Germline loops: CDR1 DFQATT, CDR2 SNEGSKA (reference sequence). This CDR3 region has 12 residues. The CDR3 DNA reads TGCAGTGCGAGAGTACCCAACACTGAGCAGTTCTTC. Translation gives CSARVPNTEQFF.

This clonotype has just one count. A read error may account for a junction end that differs from germline. The chain combines TRBV20-1 with TRBJ1-5, with a tentative D call TRBD1 (6 bases). CDR1 is DFQATT and CDR2 is SNEGSKA in the germline V gene (reference sequence). There are 19 residues in the CDR3. This chain's CDR3 is CCAEGAGTLSCYSNKPQHF. The DNA of the CDR3 is TGCTGTGCTGAGGGCGCCGGGACACTGAGCTGCTATAGCAATAAGCCCCAGCATTTT.

Remarks on this clonotype: A read error may account for a junction end that differs from germline. This chain uses TRBV6-2 or TRBV6-3 with TRBJ2-1; tentatively, D is TRBD2 (5 bases). In germline, CDR1 is MNHEY, CDR2 SVGEGT. This CDR3 has 16 amino acids. Written as DNA, the CDR3 is TGTGCCAGCAGTTTGTCACCTGGCGGGTTCTACAATGAGCAGTTCTTT. It encodes CASSLSPGGFYNEQFF.

The gene calls are TRBV6-5 and TRBJ1-3; TRBD1 matches 10 bases. Germline CDR1 is MNHEY and CDR2 is SVGAGI. Trimming cost V 5 bases and J 7 bases; bases outside gene matches: 14. The CDR3 is 17 residues long. CDR3 region: CASSITLTGGSGNTIYF. The CDR3 nucleotides read TGTGCCAGCAGTATCACCTTGACAGGGGGCTCCGGGAACACCATATATTTT.

As concerns this clonotype: This CDR3 fails to terminate in the conserved phenylalanine or tryptophan, so it likely reflects a read error. The rearrangement uses TRBV12-3 or TRBV12-4 and TRBJ2-6; perhaps D is TRBD1 or TRBD2 (5 bases each). CDR3 length equals 15 residues. CDR3 in amino acids: CASTSWGTGANVLTL. CDR3 nucleotides: TGTGCTAGCACCTCCTGGGGGACTGGGGCCAACGTCCTGACTCTC.

CDR3 in DNA: TGTGTCAGGAGCCCGACTAGCGGGAGAGGAAGCACAGATACGCAGTATTTT. Amino acids: CVRSPTSGRGSTDTQYF. The rearrangement joins TRBV28 to TRBJ2-3; 12 positions agree with TRBD2. Germline V gene data show CDR1 as MDHEN and CDR2 as SYDVKM. The CDR3 length is 17 residues.

This clonotype was seen just once. The CDR3 nucleotides read TGTGCCAGCAGCTTAGACCCGTCGATGGGGGAGACCCAGTACTTC. It codes for CASSLDPSMGETQYF. The chain is built from TRBV7-8 and TRBJ2-5, with D hard to call. This CDR3 is built from 15 residues. V was cut by 1 base and J by 5 bases, with 14 bases left in between. Germline V lookup: CDR1 SGHVS, CDR2 FQNEAQ.

This clonotype has only one observation. Likely a read error: the CDR3 ends without its conserved phenylalanine or tryptophan. This chain joins TRBV12-3 or TRBV12-4 and TRBJ2-5; 7 bases align to TRBD2. J was trimmed by 4 bases and V by 2 bases; bases with no gene match: 10. The CDR3 has 16 amino acids. CDR3 residues: CASSLTSGAKGETQYL. The CDR3 DNA is TGTGCCAGCAGTTTAACGAGCGGGGCGAAGGGAGAGACCCAGTACTTA.

This clonotype was seen many times. V is TRBV6-6 and J is TRBJ2-1, with no clear D. The CDR3 is 14 residues long. CDR1 is MNHNY and CDR2 is SVGAGI in the germline V gene (reference sequence). V was clipped by 5 bases and J by 14 bases, with 22 bases between them. CDR3 amino acids: CASSHSAGPQAKFF. CDR3 nucleotide sequence: TGTGCCAGCAGTCATTCCGCCGGGCCTCAAGCGAAGTTCTTC.

Details on this clonotype: Germline and junction disagree at one end, which may indicate a read error. The rearrangement links TRBV10-3 to TRBJ2-3; TRBD1 agrees at 12 bases. This CDR3 has 16 amino acids. The V gene's germline CDR1 is ENHRY and CDR2 SYGVKD. The CDR3 is CAISEDGTGGKDTKHF. The CDR3 nucleotides read TGTGCCATCAGTGAGGACGGGACAGGGGGCAAAGATACGAAGCATTTT.

In this sample, this clonotype turned up once. The CDR3 coding sequence is TGCGCCAGCAGCCTTGGTCAGGAGCCATGGGAGACCCAGTACTTC. Protein product: CASSLGQEPWETQYF. V usage is TRBV4-1 and J usage is TRBJ2-5; D unresolved. Germline values: CDR1 MGHRA, CDR2 YSYEKL. Trimming stripped 4 bases from V and 5 bases from J, with 17 bases between. This CDR3 is built from 15 residues.

This sequence joins TRBV5-6 and TRBJ1-6, with D possibly matching TRBD1 (5 bases). This CDR3 spans 14 amino acids. Germline CDR1 SGHDT, CDR2 YYEEEE. CDR3 DNA: TGTGAGCAGCTTGAGGCAGGGAATGGATCACCCCTCCACTTT. Protein: CEQLEAGNGSPLHF.

A few counts support this clonotype. The V and J genes are TRBV10-3 and TRBJ2-6; 8 bases agree with TRBD2. The germline V gene encodes CDR1 ENHRY and CDR2 SYGVKD. The trim removed 3 bases at V and 9 bases at J, leaving 22 bases unmatched. This CDR3 has 20 amino acids. The CDR3 sequence: CAISEHGTRGRDSRVNVLTF. For the CDR3, the DNA is TGTGCCATCAGTGAACATGGGACTAGAGGGAGGGACTCTAGGGTCAACGTCCTGACTTTC.

In the case of this clonotype: At one boundary the junction diverges from the germline segment, which might be a read error. The chain carries TRBV2 and TRBJ1-1; D may be TRBD1 (5 bases). Germline lookup yields CDR1 SNHLY and CDR2 FYNNEI. This CDR3 region has 12 residues. The CDR3 spells CAISQGNNEAFF. CDR3 sequence (DNA): TGCGCCATCAGCCAGGGTAACAATGAAGCTTTCTTT.

Note on this clonotype: A junction end diverges from the germline sequence, so it may reflect a read error. This chain uses TRBV6-5 with TRBJ2-7; D is undetermined. This CDR3 comprises 15 residues. Germline CDR1 MNHEY, CDR2 SVGAGI. The CDR3 bases are TGTGCCAGCAGTTACTCGAGGAAGGAGACGGCCGAGCACTACTTC. Translation: CASSYSRKETAEHYF.

As concerns this clonotype: A junction end diverges from the germline sequence, so it may reflect a read error. The rearrangement uses TRBV5-4 and TRBJ2-6, with 13 bases matching TRBD2. Germline V gives CDR1 SGHNT, CDR2 YYREEE (reference sequence). The CDR3 consists of 18 residues. The CDR3 region is CARSRLAGGSGGANVLTF. The CDR3 DNA reads TGTGCCAGAAGCCGACTAGCGGGAGGATCAGGGGGGGCCAACGTCCTAACTTTC.

Regarding this clonotype: A junction end diverges from the germline sequence, so it may reflect a read error. The rearrangement uses TRBV7-3 and TRBJ2-3, with D hard to call. There are 16 residues in the CDR3. Germline assignment: CDR1 SGHTA and CDR2 FQGTGA. CDR3 nucleotides: TGTGCCAGCAGCTTATACAACGGAGCAAGCACAGATGCGCAGTATTTT. Encoded protein: CASSLYNGASTDAQYF.

Turning to this clonotype: This CDR3 is missing its conserved last phenylalanine or tryptophan, likely due to a read error. This chain uses TRBV5-8 with TRBJ2-3, with TRBD1 as a possible D gene (5 bases). V gave up 4 bases and J gave up 4 bases, with 16 bases separating them. Germline V gene data show CDR1 as SGHTS and CDR2 as YDEGEE. The CDR3 has 15 residues. CDR3 sequence: CASSRDSAPADTQYS. DNA of the CDR3: TGTGCCAGCAGCAGAGACAGCGCCCCCGCAGATACGCAGTATTCT.

This clonotype has only a few counts. A read error may account for a junction end that differs from germline. The CDR3 DNA reads TGTGTCAGCAGTTACGAACCGGGACAGCGGCTAAGCTCCTACGAGCAATACTTC. This encodes CVSSYEPGQRLSSYEQYF. V is TRBV6-1 and J is TRBJ2-7; TRBD1 matches at 7 bases. The germline V gene encodes CDR1 MNHNS and CDR2 SASEGT. The CDR3 sequence is 18 residues long.

The chain recombines TRBV29-1 with TRBJ2-3; D is unclear. This CDR3 spans 12 amino acids. Between the trimmed V and J ends, which lost 8 bases and 14 bases, there was a span of 23 bases. In germline, CDR1 is SQVTM, CDR2 ANQGSEA. The CDR3 DNA reads TGCAGCATAGGATTTGGCGCAGATGCGCGGTATTTT. Amino acid sequence: CSIGFGADARYF.

V is TRBV29-1 and J is TRBJ2-1; a weak D match, TRBD2 (5 bases). This CDR3 comprises 14 residues. Per germline, CDR1 SQVTM and CDR2 ANQGSEA. Trimming took 3 bases from V and 4 from J, leaving 13 bases between them. CDR3 nucleotide sequence: TGCAGCGTTGATTGTAGCGCATCTTACAATGAGCAGTTCTTC. Protein sequence: CSVDCSASYNEQFF.

A remark on this clonotype: One end of the junction varies from germline; a read error may be responsible. The V gene is TRBV28, the J gene TRBJ2-1; TRBD2 matches at 9 bases. Germline V gene sequence: CDR1 MDHEN, CDR2 SYDVKM. CDR3 length: 16 amino acids. CDR3 nucleotides: TGTGCCAGCAGTGCCGAGACTAGCGGCTCCTACAATAAGCAGTTCTTC. It translates to CASSAETSGSYNKQFF.

Details on this clonotype: Given a much more abundant clone one base away, this may be a read error. The gene calls are TRBV28 and TRBJ2-7, with D perhaps TRBD2 (5 bases). V lost 11 bases and J lost 6, with 14 bases in between. This CDR3 spans 11 amino acids. Germline V gives CDR1 MDHEN, CDR2 SYDVKM. The CDR3 DNA reads as TGTGCCGGCGAGGGAAGGGCCGAGCAGTACTTC. This translates into CAGEGRAEQYF. The entire variable domain, with the rest obtained from reference TRBV28 and TRBJ2-7, is as follows: DVKVTQSSRYLVKRTGEKVFLECVQDMDHENMFWYRQDPGLGLRLIYFSYDVKMKEKGDIPEGYSVSREKKERFSLILESASTNQTSMYLCAGEGRAEQYFGPGTRLTVT.

A word on this clonotype: Mismatch with germline at one junction end may stem from a read error. The chain employs TRBV29-1 and TRBJ2-7; D is perhaps TRBD2 (5 bases). CDR3 size: 13 residues. CDR1 and CDR2 from the germline V gene are SQVTM and ANQGSEA. The CDR3 sequence is CSVDSDPPYEQYF. Written as DNA, the CDR3 is TGCAGTGTTGATAGCGACCCCCCCTACGAGCAGTACTTC.

Remarks on this clonotype: A read error may produce the germline difference seen at one junction end. This chain links TRBV5-4 with TRBJ1-2; D is undetermined. The CDR3 covers 14 residues. The germline CDR1 and CDR2 sequences are SGHNT and YYREEE (reference sequence). CDR3 DNA: TGTGTCAGCAGGCACGACCGATCTAACTATGGCTACACTTTC. It yields the protein CVSRHDRSNYGYTF.